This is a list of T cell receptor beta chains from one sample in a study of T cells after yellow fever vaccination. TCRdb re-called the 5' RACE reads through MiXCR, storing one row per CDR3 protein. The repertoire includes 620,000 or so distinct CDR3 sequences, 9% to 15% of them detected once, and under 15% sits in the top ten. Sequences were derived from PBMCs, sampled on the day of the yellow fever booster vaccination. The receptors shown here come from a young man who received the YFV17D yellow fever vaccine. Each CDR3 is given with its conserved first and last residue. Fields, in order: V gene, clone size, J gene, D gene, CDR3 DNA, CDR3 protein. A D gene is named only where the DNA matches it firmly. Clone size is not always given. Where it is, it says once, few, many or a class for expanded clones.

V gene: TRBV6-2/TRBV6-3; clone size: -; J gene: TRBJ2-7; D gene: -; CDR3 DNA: TGTGCCAGCAGTGGCCGGGGACTTCTACGAGAGCAGTACTTC; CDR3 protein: CASSGRGLLREQYF
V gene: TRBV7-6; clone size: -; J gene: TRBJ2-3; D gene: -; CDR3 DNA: TGTGCCAGCAGCTTAGACCCAGCGAGGGGGAGCACAGATACGCAGTATTTT; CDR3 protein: CASSLDPARGSTDTQYF
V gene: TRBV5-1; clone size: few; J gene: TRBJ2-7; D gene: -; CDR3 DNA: TGCGCCAGCAGCACCCAGGGGAGCTCCTACGAGCAGTACTTC; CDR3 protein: CASSTQGSSYEQYF
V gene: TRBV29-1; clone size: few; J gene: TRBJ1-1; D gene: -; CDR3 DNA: TGCAGCGTTGGTGAGGGACGGTCTGCAACTTTCTTT; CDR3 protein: CSVGEGRSATFF
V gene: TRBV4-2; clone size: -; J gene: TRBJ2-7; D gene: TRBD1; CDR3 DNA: TGTGCCAGCAGCCAAGTACAAGGACAGGGACCGAGTGAGCAGTACTTC; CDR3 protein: CASSQVQGQGPSEQYF
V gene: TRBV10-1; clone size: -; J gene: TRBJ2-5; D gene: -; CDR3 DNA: TGCGCCAGTTGGTTACAGGAGAAGACCCAGTACTTC; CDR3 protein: CASWLQEKTQYF
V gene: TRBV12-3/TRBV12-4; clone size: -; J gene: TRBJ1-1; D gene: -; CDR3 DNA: TGTGCCAGCAGTAGGGGCTCGGGGTCTGAAGCTTTCTTT; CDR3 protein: CASSRGSGSEAFF
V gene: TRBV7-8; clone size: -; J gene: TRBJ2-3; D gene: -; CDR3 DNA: TGTGCCAGCAGCTCATGGGACACCACAGATACGCAGTATTTT; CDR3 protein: CASSSWDTTDTQYF
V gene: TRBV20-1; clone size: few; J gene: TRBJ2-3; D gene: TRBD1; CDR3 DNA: TGCAGTGCTAGAGAAGGGACAGGGAGTACAGATACGCAGTATTTT; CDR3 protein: CSAREGTGSTDTQYF
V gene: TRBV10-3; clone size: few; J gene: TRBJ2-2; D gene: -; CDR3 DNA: TGTGCCATCAGTCTAAGGGGGGGGCCGAACACCGGGGAGCTGTTTTTT; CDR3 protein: CAISLRGGPNTGELFF
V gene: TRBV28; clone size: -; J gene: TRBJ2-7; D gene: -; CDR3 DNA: TGTGCCAGCAGGACCCAGCTCTATCCCACCTACGAGCAGTACTTC; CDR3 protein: CASRTQLYPTYEQYF
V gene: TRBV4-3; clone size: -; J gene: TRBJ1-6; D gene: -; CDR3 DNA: TGCGCCAGCAGCCAAAGCCCACGGACTAATTCACCCCTCCACTTT; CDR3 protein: CASSQSPRTNSPLHF
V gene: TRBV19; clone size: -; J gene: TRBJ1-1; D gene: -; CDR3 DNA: TGTGCCACCGCGACGGGGGTCACTGAAGCTTTCTTT; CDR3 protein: CATATGVTEAFF
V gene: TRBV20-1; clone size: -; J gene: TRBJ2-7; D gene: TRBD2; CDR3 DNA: TGCAGTGCTGGGGGCCCCGGACTAGCGGGAGTGTACGAGCAGTACTTC; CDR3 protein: CSAGGPGLAGVYEQYF
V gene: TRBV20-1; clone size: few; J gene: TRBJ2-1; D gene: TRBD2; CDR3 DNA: TGCAGTGCTCCGACTAGCGGGAGGTTTCAGAAGCCCTACAATGAGCAGTTCTTC; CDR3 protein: CSAPTSGRFQKPYNEQFF